This passage covers 21 T cell receptor beta chains from one sample sequenced in a study of memory CD4+ T cells and cytomegalovirus serostatus. Single viable CD3+CD4+CD8-CD45RO+ cells were sorted as the memory CD4+ T cells. Profiling relied on immunoSEQ multiplex PCR, and the TCRdb table lists in-frame clones only, not all of them. This sample yields approximately 41,000 clones, of which 76% are seen a single time; about 6% belongs to the top ten. The material sequenced was memory CD4+ T cells from blood. These receptors were collected from an adult in good health and CMV-seronegative.

This clone turned up a few times. The chain has TRBV18 and TRBJ1-3; D ambiguous. The germline V and J ends were trimmed by 3 bases and 4 bases, with 13 bases remaining between them. The CDR3 sequence is 15 residues long. Germline V gene sequence: CDR1 KGHSH, CDR2 LQKENI. DNA for the CDR3: TGTGCCAGCTCACCCCGGGCGGCGTTGGGAAACACCATATATTTT. Amino acid sequence: CASSPRAALGNTIYF.

The chain joins TRBV28 to TRBJ2-2; 13 positions agree with TRBD2. Trimming removed 7 bases from V and 1 base from J; junction bases left unmatched: 6. In germline, CDR1 is MDHEN, CDR2 SYDVKM. The CDR3 runs to 17 residues. The CDR3 sequence is CASMGLAGSENTGELFF. The CDR3 region has the DNA TGTGCCAGCATGGGACTAGCGGGATCGGAGAACACCGGGGAGCTGTTTTTT.

The chain joins TRBV27 to TRBJ1-1; TRBD1 aligns across 8 bases. J gave up 3 bases and V 6 bases, and 12 bases lay outside the gene matches. There are 16 residues in the CDR3. Germline V CDR1 and CDR2: MNHEY, SMNVEV (reference sequence). The CDR3, as DNA: TGTGCCAGCAGGGAAGGACAGGGAGGAGTGGACACTGAAGCTTTCTTT. Translating it yields CASREGQGGVDTEAFF.

This clone came up a few times. The chain carries TRBV9 and TRBJ1-2; 12 nucleotides align to TRBD1. V was pared by 4 bases and J by 9 bases, with 10 bases of the junction left unmatched. Germline CDR1 SGDLS, CDR2 YYNGEE. This CDR3 has 15 residues. In DNA, the CDR3 is TGTGCCAGCAGCTCGTTACCGGGACAGGGGGCAAGCTACACCTTC. Translated, it gives CASSSLPGQGASYTF.

The chain employs TRBV28 and TRBJ2-7, with 7 bases fitting TRBD1. The CDR3 contains 14 residues. V was pared by 4 bases and J by 4 bases, with 7 bases of the junction left unmatched. Per the germline V gene, CDR1 is MDHEN and CDR2 is SYDVKM. CDR3 in amino acids: CASSSPGQMYEQYF. DNA of the CDR3: TGTGCCAGCAGTTCACCGGGACAGATGTACGAGCAGTACTTC.

The chain has TRBV7-8 and TRBJ2-5; 8 bases align to TRBD1. The CDR3 loop spans 15 amino acids. The germline V gene has CDR1 SGHVS and CDR2 FQNEAQ. V lost 2 bases to trimming and J lost 1 base; unmatched junction nucleotides: 3. This CDR3 reads CASSLLGTGQETQYF. The DNA of the CDR3 is TGTGCCAGCAGCTTACTCGGGACAGGCCAAGAGACCCAGTACTTC.

The chain joins TRBV19 to TRBJ1-4; D gene unclear. Germline lookup yields CDR1 LNHDA and CDR2 SQIVND (reference sequence). This CDR3 comprises 14 residues. V was shortened by 3 bases and J by 2 bases, with 7 bases between the two germline ends. The DNA of the CDR3 is TGTGCCAGTAGTATGAGGCAGACTAATGAAAAACTGTTTTTT. Its translation is CASSMRQTNEKLFF.

This clone was observed a handful of times. This chain joins TRBV27 and TRBJ1-6; no reliable D call. Trimming pared 6 bases from V and 5 bases from J, leaving 20 bases between. Germline lookup yields CDR1 MNHEY and CDR2 SMNVEV (reference sequence). This CDR3 is 17 amino acids long. CDR3 loop: CASRVGIVGIHNSPLHF. CDR3 nucleotide sequence: TGTGCCAGCAGGGTGGGGATCGTCGGGATACATAATTCACCCCTCCACTTT.

V gene TRBV28 combines with J gene TRBJ1-5; D possibly corresponds to TRBD1 (5 bases). Trimming removed 5 bases from V and 0 bases from J, with 11 bases in between. The CDR3 is 15 residues long. Germline V lookup: CDR1 MDHEN, CDR2 SYDVKM. CDR3 in DNA: TGTGCCAGCAGTCCGGTAAGGGGTAGCAATCAGCCCCAGCATTTT. Residues: CASSPVRGSNQPQHF.

J is TRBJ2-5 and V is TRBV11-3; weak D call: TRBD2 (7 bases). Trimming cost V 4 bases and J 4 bases, with 13 bases left between them. This CDR3 comprises 14 residues. Germline V gene sequence: CDR1 SGHNT, CDR2 YENEEA. CDR3 protein: CASSSRGGRETQYF. DNA for the CDR3: TGTGCCAGCAGCTCAAGGGGGGGCCGAGAGACCCAGTACTTC.

This clone appeared once. The chain is built from TRBV5-6 and TRBJ2-2; no definite D call. Trimming removed 4 bases from V and 0 bases from J, with 7 bases in between. The germline V gene encodes CDR1 SGHDT and CDR2 YYEEEE. The CDR3 sequence is 14 residues long. CDR3 nucleotides: TGTGCCAGCAGCCGAAGGACGAACACCGGGGAGCTGTTTTTT. Protein product: CASSRRTNTGELFF.

The CDR3 sequence is CASSLRYPLGETQYF. As DNA, the CDR3 is TGTGCCAGCAGCCTGAGGTACCCCCTAGGGGAGACCCAGTACTTC. The chain uses TRBV6-5 and TRBJ2-5; D not resolved. The CDR3 sequence is 15 residues long. The V gene lost 6 bases and the J gene lost 5 bases, with 19 bases spanning the gap. The germline CDR1 and CDR2 sequences are MNHEY and SVGAGI.

By share of the sample, this clone is medium-sized. The chain employs TRBV7-9 and TRBJ1-4; the match to TRBD1 covers 7 bases. Germline trimming cut 2 bases from V and 8 bases from J; bases unmatched to any gene: 5. This CDR3 is 14 amino acids long. Germline CDR1 SEHNR, CDR2 FQNEAQ (reference sequence). The CDR3 region has the DNA TGTGCCAGCAGCTTAAGGGGGCTGAGCGAAAAACTGTTTTTT. Its translation: CASSLRGLSEKLFF.

The chain links TRBV28 to TRBJ2-1; TRBD1 matches at 8 bases. V shed 4 bases and J 2 bases; nucleotides not matched to a gene: 7. The germline V gene encodes CDR1 MDHEN and CDR2 SYDVKM. The length of the CDR3 is 16 residues. The CDR3 DNA reads TGTGCCAGCAGTTCCGGACAGGGTGGCCCCTACAATGAGCAGTTCTTC. Translated: CASSSGQGGPYNEQFF.

The chain joins TRBV5-4 to TRBJ2-2; 9 nucleotides match TRBD1. The CDR3 is made up of 16 amino acids. The germline gives CDR1 SGHNT, CDR2 YYREEE (reference sequence). V gave up 2 bases and J gave up 4 bases; unmatched junction bases: 6. The CDR3 DNA sequence: TGTGCCAGCAGCTTATACAGGGGGCATAGCACCGGGGAGCTGTTTTTT. Its translation is CASSLYRGHSTGELFF.

The rearrangement uses TRBV9 and TRBJ2-5; D is undetermined. The CDR3 is 14 amino acids. V was pared by 0 bases and J by 4 bases, with 10 bases between. Germline CDR1 is SGDLS and CDR2 is YYNGEE. The CDR3 nucleotides are TGTGCCAGCAGCGTAGGGGCCTGGGGAGAGACCCAGTACTTC. It codes for CASSVGAWGETQYF.

This chain joins TRBV10-3 and TRBJ2-1, with TRBD2 identical over 8 bases. Losses at the gene ends were 3 bases for V and 6 bases for J; bases not matched to a gene: 1. The CDR3 has 13 amino acids. CDR1 is ENHRY, CDR2 SYGVKD, per germline. The CDR3 nucleotides read TGTGCCATCAGTGATGGGACTAGCAATGAGCAGTTCTTC. Its protein product is CAISDGTSNEQFF.

The gene calls are TRBV7-2 and TRBJ1-2, with D possibly TRBD1 on 5 matching bases. The CDR3 extends over 15 amino acids. Germline-derived CDR1 and CDR2 are SGHTA and FQGNSA. Between the trimmed V and J ends, which lost 1 base and 12 bases, there was a span of 21 bases. The CDR3 spells CASSLDGQGPLSNTF. CDR3 in DNA: TGTGCCAGCAGCTTAGACGGCCAGGGACCTCTGAGTAACACCTTC.

This sequence joins TRBV2 and TRBJ2-3, with D maybe TRBD1 (6 bases). The CDR3 totals 16 residues. Trimming stripped 6 bases from V and 3 bases from J, with 19 bases between. The V gene's germline CDR1 is SNHLY and CDR2 FYNNEI. The CDR3 DNA follows: TGTGCCAGCAGGATTTCTCCGGGACAAGTAACAGATACGCAGTATTTT. Translation: CASRISPGQVTDTQYF.

This clone is a singleton in its sample. The chain has TRBV6-6 and TRBJ1-1; no reliable D call. The germline gives CDR1 MNHNY, CDR2 SVGAGI (reference sequence). The CDR3 has 14 amino acids. The germline V and J ends were trimmed by 3 bases and 3 bases, with 11 bases remaining between them. Written as DNA, the CDR3 is TGTGCCAGCAGTTATTCCGGGAGGGACACTGAAGCTTTCTTT. This encodes CASSYSGRDTEAFF.

This clone showed up just a few times. The chain employs TRBV5-1 and TRBJ2-2; 12 bases line up with TRBD2. CDR1 is SGHRS, CDR2 YFSETQ, per germline. Trimming removed 2 bases from V and 9 bases from J; junction bases left unmatched: 8. The CDR3 runs to 16 residues. This CDR3 reads CASSFVLAGGKRELFF. The CDR3 coding sequence is TGCGCCAGCAGCTTTGTACTAGCGGGAGGCAAGCGGGAGCTGTTTTTT.